Given below is one T cell receptor beta chain in context. Using immunoSEQ multiplex PCR, the repertoire was profiled, and TCRdb retains in-frame clones only, with some absent. The sample lists about 65,000 clones, approximately 78% occurring once. The data derive from a study of blood T cell repertoires in COVID-19. The germline V gene has CDR1 LGHNA and CDR2 YNFKEQ. V shed 2 bases and J 6 bases; nucleotides not matched to a gene: 5. This CDR3 is built from 14 residues. This clonotype was obtained from a man older than 75 with acute or convalescent COVID-19. The chain has TRBV4-2 and TRBJ1-2, with TRBD1 matching over 8 bases. The specimen was peripheral blood. The CDR3: CASSQSRGLDGYTF. CDR3 nucleotide sequence: TGTGCCAGCAGCCAAAGCAGGGGGCTAGATGGCTACACCTTC.